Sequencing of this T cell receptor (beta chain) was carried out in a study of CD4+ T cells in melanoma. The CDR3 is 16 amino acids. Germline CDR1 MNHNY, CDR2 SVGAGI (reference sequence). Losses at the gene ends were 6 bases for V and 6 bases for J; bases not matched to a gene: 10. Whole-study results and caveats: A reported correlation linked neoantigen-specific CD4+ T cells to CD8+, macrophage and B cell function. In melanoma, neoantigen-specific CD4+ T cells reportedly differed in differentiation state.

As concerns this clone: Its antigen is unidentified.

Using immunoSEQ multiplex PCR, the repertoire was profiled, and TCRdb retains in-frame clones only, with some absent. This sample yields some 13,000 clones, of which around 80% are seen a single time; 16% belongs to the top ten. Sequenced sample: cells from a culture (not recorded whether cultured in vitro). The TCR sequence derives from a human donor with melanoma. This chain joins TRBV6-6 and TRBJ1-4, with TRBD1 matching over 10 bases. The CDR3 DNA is TGTGCCAGCAGCCTGGACAGGGGGTTGACTGATGAAAAACTGTTTTTT. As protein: CASSLDRGLTDEKLFF.